The 20 T cell receptor beta chains reported below all come from one sample, sequenced in a study of T cells after yellow fever vaccination. One entry per CDR3 protein results from TCRdb running MiXCR on the 5' RACE reads. The sample lists 300,000 or so distinct CDR3 sequences, 8.7% occurring once. Sequenced here: CD4+ T cells sorted from PBMCs, sampled 5 days after the yellow fever booster vaccination. These receptors all stem from a man between 18 and 35 years old who received the YFV17D yellow fever vaccine.

This clonotype was counted between two and nine times. This chain connects TRBV3-1 to TRBJ2-1; TRBD2 matches 15 bases. The ends lost 4 bases at V and 10 bases at J; junction bases unmatched: 8. The CDR3 consists of 16 residues. Germline V CDR1 and CDR2: LGHDT, YNNKEL (reference sequence). As DNA, the CDR3 is TGTGCCAGCAGCCTTCCGGGACTAGCGGGGGGAAGAGAGCAGTTCTTC. It codes for CASSLPGLAGGREQFF.

This clonotype was picked up many times. One end of the junction fails to match germline, which may point to a read error. V usage is TRBV5-1 and J usage is TRBJ1-1; D remains unclear. This CDR3 is 14 amino acids long. CDR1 SGHRS and CDR2 YFSETQ come from the germline V gene. In nucleotides, the CDR3 is TGTGCCAGCAGTTTATCGGGGATGAACACTGAAGCTTTCTTT. Translating gives CASSLSGMNTEAFF. The variable domain in full, with the rest retrieved from reference TRBV5-1 and TRBJ1-1, is KAGVTQTPRYLIKTRGQQVTLSCSPISGHRSVSWYQQTPGQGLQFLFEYFSETQRNKGNFPGRFSGRQFSNSRSEMNVSTLELGDSALYLCASSLSGMNTEAFFGQGTRLTVV.

The V and J genes are TRBV6-5 and TRBJ2-3; no clear D. Germline assignment: CDR1 MNHEY and CDR2 SVGAGI. V shed 6 bases and J shed 5 bases, with 9 bases lying between them. The CDR3 totals 12 residues. The CDR3 is CASRPNVDTQYF. CDR3 nucleotide sequence: TGTGCCAGCAGGCCTAACGTAGATACGCAGTATTTT.

At least ten counts were recorded for this clonotype. The chain combines TRBV6-5 with TRBJ2-1, with 7 bases fitting TRBD2. V shed 5 bases, J shed 4 bases, and the junction held 5 bases outside the gene matches. This CDR3 is 14 amino acids long. Germline V gives CDR1 MNHEY, CDR2 SVGAGI. CDR3 in amino acids: CASSRTRRYNEQFF. Written as DNA, the CDR3 is TGTGCCAGCAGTCGGACTAGAAGATACAATGAGCAGTTCTTC.

The gene calls are TRBV7-2 and TRBJ2-7; D is uncertain. V lost 1 base, J lost 3 bases, and 10 bases lay in between. Per germline, CDR1 SGHTA and CDR2 FQGNSA. The CDR3 loop spans 14 amino acids. Here the CDR3 reads CASSLVSQGYEQYV. The CDR3 DNA follows: TGTGCCAGCAGCTTAGTCAGTCAAGGCTACGAGCAGTACGTC.

The genes are TRBV5-1 and TRBJ2-5, with D unresolved. Germline V gene sequence: CDR1 SGHRS, CDR2 YFSETQ. This CDR3 has 15 amino acids. V was trimmed by 2 bases and J by 2 bases, leaving 13 bases between them. The CDR3 protein is CASSLGTAGQETQYF. The CDR3 bases are TGCGCCAGCAGCTTAGGAACCGCCGGGCAAGAGACCCAGTACTTC.

The chain's CDR3 is CASSYFSTEAFF. Written as DNA, the CDR3 is TGTGCCAGCAGTTACTTCAGCACTGAAGCTTTCTTT. The chain recombines TRBV6-2 or TRBV6-3 with TRBJ1-1; D unresolved. The CDR3 runs to 12 residues. Germline values: CDR1 MNHEY, CDR2 SVGEGT. The V gene lost 1 base and the J gene lost 4 bases, with 4 bases spanning the gap.

This clonotype was detected only a few times. The chain uses TRBV18 and TRBJ2-2; no clear D gene. Looked up from germline, CDR1 is KGHSH and CDR2 is LQKENI. V was shortened by 2 bases and J by 4 bases, with 11 bases between the two germline ends. CDR3 size: 15 residues. CDR3 sequence reads: CASSPASTGTGELFF. In DNA form, the CDR3 reads TGTGCCAGCTCACCAGCCTCGACGGGCACCGGGGAGCTGTTTTTT. The whole variable domain, remainder taken from reference TRBV18 and TRBJ2-2, is NAGVMQNPRHLVRRRGQEARLRCSPMKGHSHVYWYRQLPEEGLKFMVYLQKENIIDESGMPKERFSAEFPKEGPSILRIQQVVRGDSAAYFCASSPASTGTGELFFGEGSRLTVL.

The chain is built from TRBV9 and TRBJ2-5; tentative D call: TRBD1 (6 bases). The CDR3 totals 14 residues. Trimming left V 4 bases short and J 7 bases short, with 17 bases between. Germline V gene sequence: CDR1 SGDLS, CDR2 YYNGEE. For the CDR3, the DNA is TGTGCCAGCAGCCCGCGACAGGCGGAAGGGACCCAGTACTTC. It specifies CASSPRQAEGTQYF. Combining the CDR3 with reference TRBV9 and TRBJ2-5 gives the whole variable domain DSGVTQTPKHLITATGQRVTLRCSPRSGDLSVYWYQQSLDQGLQFLIQYYNGEERAKGNILERFSAQQFPDLHSELNLSSLELGDSALYFCASSPRQAEGTQYFGPGTRLLVL.

The genes are TRBV18 and TRBJ2-3; no firm D call. V lost 5 bases and J 0 bases, leaving 6 bases between the germline ends. From germline, CDR1 is KGHSH and CDR2 LQKENI. The CDR3 spans 13 residues. This CDR3 is CASSVSSTDTQYF. CDR3 coding DNA: TGTGCCAGCTCAGTCTCTAGCACAGATACGCAGTATTTT.

CDR3: CASSLDRLNTGELFF. The CDR3 nucleotides are TGTGCCAGCAGTTTAGACAGGCTGAACACCGGGGAGCTGTTTTTT. The rearrangement joins TRBV5-4 to TRBJ2-2, with D possibly being TRBD1 (6 bases). Germline CDR1 reads SGHNT; CDR2 reads YYREEE (reference sequence). This CDR3 comprises 15 residues. V lost 5 bases to trimming and J lost 1 base, with 12 bases between them.

This clonotype was seen ten or more times. This chain uses TRBV29-1 with TRBJ2-2; D tentatively reads TRBD1 or TRBD2 (5 bases each). CDR1 and CDR2 from the germline V gene are SQVTM and ANQGSEA. The CDR3 runs 13 residues. The germline V and J ends were trimmed by 6 bases and 7 bases, with 15 bases remaining between them. This CDR3 is CSVDGWGSGELFF. CDR3 coding DNA: TGCAGCGTCGATGGTTGGGGGAGCGGGGAGCTGTTTTTT.

Ten or more counts support this clonotype. V is TRBV5-1 and J is TRBJ2-3; 8 bases are shared with TRBD1. In germline, CDR1 is SGHRS, CDR2 YFSETQ. The V and J ends lost 5 bases and 3 bases, in that order; junction bases with no gene match: 5. CDR3 size: 14 residues. CDR3 sequence: CASSYGQGTDTQYF. As DNA, the CDR3 is TGCGCCAGCAGTTATGGACAGGGTACAGATACGCAGTATTTT.

This clonotype was seen ten or more times. The chain uses TRBV5-1 and TRBJ1-1; D possibly corresponds to TRBD1 (5 bases). Trimming took off 0 bases at V and 11 bases at J, with 17 bases between the two ends. The CDR3 length is 14 residues. Germline V CDR1 and CDR2: SGHRS, YFSETQ. The CDR3 sequence is CASSLGPEAGPAFF. In DNA, the CDR3 is TGCGCCAGCAGCTTGGGGCCCGAGGCGGGGCCGGCTTTCTTT.

This clonotype was observed once. V is TRBV10-2 and J is TRBJ1-4; 7 bases fit TRBD1. Trimming took 6 bases from V and 3 from J; bases not matched to a gene: 7. CDR3 length equals 15 residues. Per germline, CDR1 WSHSY and CDR2 SAAADI. The CDR3 loop is CASSEIGTANEKLFF. The CDR3 coding sequence is TGCGCCAGCAGCGAAATAGGGACAGCTAATGAAAAACTGTTTTTT.

The table lists this clonotype with a few counts. The genes are TRBV7-6 and TRBJ1-6; 9 nucleotides align to TRBD1. Germline V lookup: CDR1 SGHVS, CDR2 FNYEAQ. The CDR3 has 14 amino acids. Losses at the gene ends were 5 bases for V and 7 bases for J; bases not matched to a gene: 3. The CDR3 DNA sequence: TGTGCCAGCAGCCGGGACAGGGAGAATTCACCCCTCCACTTT. Translation: CASSRDRENSPLHF.

This clonotype has a handful of counts. This chain joins TRBV7-2 and TRBJ2-7, with TRBD2 matching over 7 bases. V was clipped by 5 bases and J by 4 bases; unmatched bases: 11. Germline CDR1 is SGHTA and CDR2 is FQGNSA. This CDR3 has 15 residues. The CDR3 DNA reads TGTGCCAGCAGCCCCCTTGGGGGGGATAATTACGAGCAGTACTTC. Translation gives CASSPLGGDNYEQYF. Supplemented by reference TRBV7-2 and TRBJ2-7, the full variable domain reads GAGVSQSPSNKVTEKGKDVELRCDPISGHTALYWYRQSLGQGLEFLIYFQGNSAPDKSGLPSDRFSAERTGGSVSTLTIQRTQQEDSAVYLCASSPLGGDNYEQYFGPGTRLTVT.

The chain has TRBV7-2 and TRBJ1-1; 9 nucleotides line up with TRBD1. Losses at the gene ends were 0 bases for V and 10 bases for J; bases not matched to a gene: 6. Germline-derived CDR1 and CDR2 are SGHTA and FQGNSA. This CDR3 is built from 14 residues. For the CDR3, the DNA is TGTGCCAGCAGCTTAGCCCAGGGACAGGGAAGAGCTTTCTTT. Amino acids: CASSLAQGQGRAFF.

This clonotype was found a few times. The CDR3 sequence: CASSVDRGQDGYTF. The CDR3 DNA reads TGTGCCAGCAGCGTGGACAGGGGGCAGGATGGCTACACCTTC. The rearrangement links TRBV5-4 to TRBJ1-2, with 11 bases aligning to TRBD1. Losses at the gene ends were 4 bases for V and 6 bases for J; bases not matched to a gene: 5. The germline gives CDR1 SGHNT, CDR2 YYREEE (reference sequence). CDR3 length: 14 residues.

There are a few counts of this clonotype. The chain couples TRBV9 to TRBJ2-7; TRBD1 aligns across 12 bases. The J segment lost 6 bases and the V segment lost 5 bases, leaving 12 bases of the junction unmatched. This CDR3 has 16 amino acids. CDR1 and CDR2 (germline): SGDLS, YYNGEE. Written as DNA, the CDR3 is TGTGCCAGCAGTCCCCGGGACAGGGGGCGAATCGGCGAGCAGTACTTC. It encodes CASSPRDRGRIGEQYF.